This T cell receptor (beta chain) is from a study of cytomegalovirus exposure and HLA in healthy donors. The CDR3 loop spans 14 amino acids. Germline V CDR1 and CDR2: MGHRA, YSYEKL. V lost 1 base and J lost 7, with 11 bases in between. Comments on this clone: Its cognate antigen is unknown.

Study-level results: An analysis that came later showed most CMV-associated TCR beta chains appearing HLA-restricted. It was reported in a later analysis that an Asian-associated ancestry cluster showed fewer N-insertions than the 666-donor mean. An analysis that was carried out later associated about 17,000 TCR beta sequences with HLA alleles at 0.05 false discovery rate. Productive status was seen about 90% or about 30% of the time for most TCR beta V segments in an earlier analysis.

PCR was performed using 60 Vbeta and 13 Jbeta primers. The protocol was immunoSEQ multiplex PCR, while the TCRdb copy is restricted to in-frame clones and leaves out a portion. In the table there are some 200,000 clones, 75% to 90% of which are singletons. The TCR sequence derives from a woman in her thirties or forties in good health and CMV-seronegative. The chain combines TRBV4-1 with TRBJ2-1, with D possibly being TRBD2 (5 bases). Sequencing input: PBMCs. The CDR3 here is CASSQGGPRNEQFF. In nucleotides, the CDR3 is TGCGCCAGCAGCCAAGGAGGGCCGCGGAATGAGCAGTTCTTC.